Shown below are 24 T cell receptor beta chains from a single sample sequenced in a study of response to subunit inactivated influenza vaccine. TCRdb fed the RT-PCR reads into MiXCR, producing one record per CDR3 protein. Of 600,000 to 850,000 distinct CDR3 sequences listed, approximately 14% are singletons. The material was PBMCs from blood, obtained approximately 15 days before vaccination. These receptors were taken from a man in his forties or fifties who received an inactivated influenza vaccine.

This clonotype was found a few times. V gene TRBV20-1 combines with J gene TRBJ2-1, with D uncertain. Germline lookup yields CDR1 DFQATT and CDR2 SNEGSKA (reference sequence). This CDR3 spans 12 amino acids. V lost 8 bases and J 1 base, leaving 9 bases between the germline ends. In DNA form, the CDR3 reads TGCAGTTGCCTAGAATCCTACAATGAGCAGTTCTTC. It specifies CSCLESYNEQFF.

This clonotype was recorded at least ten times. V gene TRBV7-9 combines with J gene TRBJ1-1; D is ambiguous. V dropped 0 bases and J dropped 5 bases, with 10 bases sitting between them. Per germline, CDR1 SEHNR and CDR2 FQNEAQ (reference sequence). This CDR3 is built from 14 residues. The CDR3 DNA follows: TGTGCCAGCAGCTTAGCCGGGTTAAGGACTGAAGCTTTCTTT. Residues: CASSLAGLRTEAFF.

This clonotype was detected many times. The V call is TRBV20-1, the J call TRBJ2-4, with D possibly being TRBD1 (6 bases). CDR1 and CDR2 from the germline V gene are DFQATT and SNEGSKA (reference sequence). Deletions cut 1 base from V and 4 bases from J, with 11 bases between. CDR3 size: 14 residues. The chain's CDR3 is CSARVSQGKNIQYF. The CDR3 DNA reads as TGCAGTGCTAGAGTCAGCCAGGGGAAAAACATTCAGTACTTC.

The sample holds many counts of this clonotype. The genes are TRBV12-3 or TRBV12-4 and TRBJ2-2, with TRBD2 identical over 10 bases. J was trimmed by 4 bases and V by 6 bases; bases with no gene match: 8. There are 16 residues in the CDR3. CDR3: CASSPLAGVGTGELFF. Here the CDR3 DNA reads TGTGCCAGCAGCCCCCTAGCGGGGGTGGGCACCGGGGAGCTGTTTTTT.

The J gene is TRBJ2-2, the V gene TRBV24-1; D gene unclear. Germline V CDR1 and CDR2: KGHDR, SFDVKD. The V and J ends lost 0 bases and 6 bases respectively, with 10 bases between them. The CDR3 extends over 15 amino acids. CDR3 sequence reads: CATSDLGKEAGELFF. CDR3 coding DNA: TGTGCCACCAGTGATTTGGGGAAAGAGGCCGGGGAGCTGTTTTTT.

The chain links TRBV20-1 to TRBJ2-4; D is undetermined. Trimming took off 3 bases at V and 0 bases at J, with 12 bases between the two ends. CDR3 size: 15 residues. Germline V CDR1 and CDR2: DFQATT, SNEGSKA (reference sequence). This CDR3 is CSARAFTLAKNIQYF. In DNA form, the CDR3 reads TGCAGTGCTAGGGCATTTACCCTAGCCAAAAACATTCAGTACTTC.

This clonotype was found a few times. The J gene is TRBJ1-6, the V gene TRBV3-1, with 8 bases identical to TRBD1. This CDR3 comprises 18 residues. The germline gives CDR1 LGHDT, CDR2 YNNKEL (reference sequence). With 6 bases clipped from V and 1 base from J, the junction kept 11 bases outside the gene matches. CDR3 in DNA: TGTGCCAGCAGGCAACTCCAGGGGGCTATGTCCTATAATTCACCCCTCCACTTT. Translation gives CASRQLQGAMSYNSPLHF. The whole variable domain, filled in from reference TRBV3-1 and TRBJ1-6, reads DTAVSQTPKYLVTQMGNDKSIKCEQNLGHDTMYWYKQDSKKFLKIMFSYNNKELIINETVPNRFSPKSPDKAHLNLHINSLELGDSAVYFCASRQLQGAMSYNSPLHFGNGTRLTVT.

The V and J genes are TRBV2 and TRBJ2-1; tentatively, D is TRBD1 (6 bases). Trimming cost V 6 bases and J 1 base, with 13 bases left between them. This CDR3 has 15 residues. Germline CDR1 reads SNHLY; CDR2 reads FYNNEI. The CDR3 DNA sequence: TGTGCCAGCAGCGCCCGGGACACTTCCTACAATGAGCAGTTCTTC. Its protein is CASSARDTSYNEQFF.

This clonotype turned up a few times. The rearrangement uses TRBV28 and TRBJ2-5, with a tentative D call TRBD1 (6 bases). The CDR3 extends over 16 amino acids. With 4 bases removed from V and 1 base from J, the gap between germline ends came to 16 bases. Germline V lookup: CDR1 MDHEN, CDR2 SYDVKM. CDR3 in DNA: TGTGCCAGCAGTTCCGGAATGAGGACAGCCCAAGAGACCCAGTACTTC. This translates into CASSSGMRTAQETQYF. The full variable domain, with the rest looked up from reference TRBV28 and TRBJ2-5, is DVKVTQSSRYLVKRTGEKVFLECVQDMDHENMFWYRQDPGLGLRLIYFSYDVKMKEKGDIPEGYSVSREKKERFSLILESASTNQTSMYLCASSSGMRTAQETQYFGPGTRLLVL.

V and J are TRBV7-2 and TRBJ2-1, with D unresolved. The length of the CDR3 is 15 residues. Trimming removed 4 bases from V and 1 base from J, with 11 bases in between. Germline-derived CDR1 and CDR2 are SGHTA and FQGNSA. CDR3 protein: CASSYQSESYNEQFF. The CDR3 coding sequence is TGTGCCAGCAGCTACCAAAGCGAGTCCTACAATGAGCAGTTCTTC.

This chain joins TRBV6-1 and TRBJ2-1; possibly TRBD1 for D (6 bases). The V end lost 6 bases, the J end lost 8 bases, and 8 bases lay between the germline ends. This CDR3 has 11 residues. CDR1 and CDR2 from the germline V gene are MNHNS and SASEGT. DNA for the CDR3: TGTGCCAGCAGACAGGGCCATGAGCAGTTCTTC. This codes for CASRQGHEQFF.

This clonotype has more than one count but fewer than ten. This chain connects TRBV5-1 to TRBJ2-2; the D gene is possibly TRBD1 (5 bases). This CDR3 has 17 amino acids. Germline CDR1 SGHRS, CDR2 YFSETQ. V was trimmed by 4 bases and J by 1 base, leaving 17 bases between them. CDR3 in amino acids: CASSAQPRQMNTGELFF. Here the CDR3 DNA reads TGCGCCAGCAGCGCTCAACCGCGACAGATGAACACCGGGGAGCTGTTTTTT.

The chain carries TRBV5-1 and TRBJ2-1, with 15 bases lining up with TRBD2. CDR1 and CDR2 (germline): SGHRS, YFSETQ. V was pared by 3 bases and J by 9 bases, with 7 bases of the junction left unmatched. This CDR3 spans 16 amino acids. CDR3 sequence (DNA): TGCGCCAGCAGCTCAAGGACTAGCGGGGGGGCCAGTGAGCAGTTCTTC. This translates into CASSSRTSGGASEQFF.

This clonotype came up a few times. The chain recombines TRBV6-1 with TRBJ2-1; the match to TRBD1 covers 7 bases. The V segment lost 6 bases and the J segment 0 bases; nucleotides outside the gene matches: 5. Germline V gene sequence: CDR1 MNHNS, CDR2 SASEGT. This CDR3 is built from 15 residues. CDR3 DNA sequence: TGTGCCAGCAGAACAGGGGACAGCTCCTACAATGAGCAGTTCTTC. It yields the protein CASRTGDSSYNEQFF.

This clonotype was detected ten times or more. The genes are TRBV7-9 and TRBJ2-4, with D possibly being TRBD2 (6 bases). CDR3 length equals 14 residues. CDR1 is SEHNR and CDR2 is FQNEAQ in the germline V gene (reference sequence). Trimming left V 0 bases short and J 8 bases short, with 11 bases between. As DNA, the CDR3 is TGTGCCAGCAGCTTAGCTACAGGAGGGGACATTCAGTACTTC. Its protein is CASSLATGGDIQYF.

This clonotype was seen only a few times. The rearrangement links TRBV20-1 to TRBJ2-2; D ambiguous. Germline V CDR1 and CDR2: DFQATT, SNEGSKA (reference sequence). There are 13 residues in the CDR3. V dropped 6 bases and J dropped 1 base, with 9 bases sitting between them. The CDR3 bases are TGCAGTGCCCGAGACATGAACACCGGGGAGCTGTTTTTT. It is translated as CSARDMNTGELFF.

The chain joins TRBV7-2 to TRBJ2-7, with a possible D match to TRBD2 (7 bases). The length of the CDR3 is 14 residues. Germline-derived CDR1 and CDR2 are SGHTA and FQGNSA. Trimming stripped 2 bases from V and 5 bases from J, with 13 bases between. The CDR3 spells CASSLRGGGNEQYF. The CDR3 region has the DNA TGTGCCAGCAGCTTAAGGGGGGGTGGCAACGAGCAGTACTTC.

The V and J genes are TRBV20-1 and TRBJ2-3; TRBD2 matches 9 bases. The length of the CDR3 is 15 residues. Germline loops: CDR1 DFQATT, CDR2 SNEGSKA (reference sequence). CDR3 sequence: CSALIAGATTDTQYF. The CDR3 coding sequence is TGCAGCGCTTTAATAGCGGGGGCCACGACGGATACGCAGTATTTT.

This clonotype was counted many times. The V gene is TRBV18, the J gene TRBJ1-1; D may be TRBD1 (5 bases). The CDR3 loop spans 13 amino acids. V gave up 7 bases and J gave up 0 bases, with 9 bases separating them. Germline V gene sequence: CDR1 KGHSH, CDR2 LQKENI. The CDR3 spells CASFAGMNTEAFF. The CDR3 region has the DNA TGTGCCAGCTTCGCAGGGATGAACACTGAAGCTTTCTTT.

This clonotype turned up a few times. The chain links TRBV3-1 to TRBJ2-7; no clear D gene. This CDR3 has 14 residues. Germline V gene lookup returns CDR1 LGHDT and CDR2 YNNKEL (reference sequence). V was shortened by 1 base and J by 2 bases, with 9 bases between the two germline ends. The CDR3 region is CASSQVTGAYEQYF. DNA for the CDR3: TGTGCCAGCAGCCAAGTTACGGGTGCCTACGAGCAGTACTTC.

In its sample, this clonotype was seen many times. V is TRBV2 and J is TRBJ2-1; 7 nucleotides align to TRBD2. The germline CDR1 and CDR2 sequences are SNHLY and FYNNEI. This CDR3 is built from 13 residues. The junction had 7 bases not matched to a gene; V was cut back by 4 bases and J by 10 bases. CDR3 bases: TGTGCCAGCAGTGCCAGCGGGATTAGAGAGCAGTTCTTC. This translates into CASSASGIREQFF.

This clonotype was counted a few times. The chain is built from TRBV11-2 and TRBJ2-3; 13 bases line up with TRBD2. Looked up from germline, CDR1 is SGHAT and CDR2 is FQNNGV. The CDR3 has 18 amino acids. Trimming removed 5 bases from V and 4 bases from J; junction bases left unmatched: 12. The CDR3 spells CASSQPLAGGPGADTQYF. The CDR3 coding sequence is TGTGCCAGCAGCCAACCACTAGCGGGGGGGCCGGGCGCAGATACGCAGTATTTT. Filled out from reference TRBV11-2 and TRBJ2-3, the complete variable domain reads EAGVAQSPRYKIIEKRQSVAFWCNPISGHATLYWYQQILGQGPKLLIQFQNNGVVDDSQLPKDRFSAERLKGVDSTLKIQPAKLEDSAVYLCASSQPLAGGPGADTQYFGPGTRLTVL.

The V gene is TRBV7-9, the J gene TRBJ2-3, with D perhaps given as TRBD1 or TRBD2 (7 bases each). The germline gives CDR1 SEHNR, CDR2 FQNEAQ (reference sequence). The CDR3 is 14 amino acids. Deletions cut 5 bases from V and 6 bases from J, with 15 bases between. CDR3 DNA sequence: TGTGCCAGCAGCCAGGGGGAGGGAGAGGATACGCAGTATTTT. As protein: CASSQGEGEDTQYF.

The rearrangement uses TRBV5-1 and TRBJ2-5; 11 nucleotides line up with TRBD2. Germline assignment: CDR1 SGHRS and CDR2 YFSETQ. The ends lost 2 bases at V and 6 bases at J; junction bases unmatched: 6. This CDR3 is built from 15 residues. Here the CDR3 reads CASSFLAGGIKTQYF. DNA for the CDR3: TGCGCCAGCAGCTTCCTAGCGGGAGGAATAAAGACCCAGTACTTC.